Below, 2 T cell receptor beta chains from the same sample are listed, as sequenced in a study of patients and donors after allogeneic stem cell transplantation (dated by TCRdb to between 2020 and 2021). Library generation was performed with RT-PCR. TCRdb names NextSeq 550 as the instrument used. The raw public reads went through TCRdb reprocessing: fastp at Q25, MiXCR clone calling, in-frame beta chains kept. Rows are unified per CDR3 protein, each entry keeping the most common DNA and genes. The sample table holds about 400,000 distinct CDR3 sequences, of which around 15% were seen once. The top ten clones comprise 7.2% of the sample. The sequenced sample consisted of blood, either unsorted or a sorted T cell fraction (not recorded which). These receptors were collected from a human donor who was either an allogeneic HSCT recipient or a stem cell or donor lymphocyte infusion donor (not recorded which). It is not recorded whose cells these are; they may come from a transplant donor.

The chain couples TRBV20-1 to TRBJ2-2; 7 bases line up with TRBD2. CDR1 and CDR2 from the germline V gene are DFQATT and SNEGSKA (reference sequence). The V and J ends lost 3 bases and 1 base, in that order; junction bases with no gene match: 5. The CDR3 spans 15 residues. CDR3 bases: TGCAGTGCTAGGAAAGGCGGGAGGAACACCGGGGAGCTGTTTTTT. Translated: CSARKGGRNTGELFF.

In this sample, this clonotype turned up a few times. The chain has TRBV5-1 and TRBJ1-1; D gene unclear. The CDR3 runs to 15 residues. Per the germline V gene, CDR1 is SGHRS and CDR2 is YFSETQ. Trimming removed 4 bases at V and 0 bases at J, with 13 bases between. CDR3 region: CASSSGAVMNTEAFF. CDR3 DNA: TGCGCCAGCAGCAGCGGAGCAGTCATGAACACTGAAGCTTTCTTT. The full variable domain, in which reference TRBV5-1 and TRBJ1-1 provide the parts outside the CDR3, is KAGVTQTPRYLIKTRGQQVTLSCSPISGHRSVSWYQQTPGQGLQFLFEYFSETQRNKGNFPGRFSGRQFSNSRSEMNVSTLELGDSALYLCASSSGAVMNTEAFFGQGTRLTVV.